The rows below give T cell receptor beta chains drawn from one sample of a study of OX40 agonist ivuxolimab in advanced cancers. Generated by immunoSEQ multiplex PCR, the TCRdb table keeps only in-frame clones and is missing some. This table holds tens of thousands of clones, 80% to 95% found once. The sample consisted of CD4+ or CD8+ T cells sorted from blood, taken in a trial of the OX40 agonist ivuxolimab. These receptors were collected from an adult with an advanced solid tumor such as melanoma, head and neck, liver or kidney cancer. The CDR3 runs from the conserved cysteine through the conserved F or W. Size tells how often a clone was seen (once, few, many) or the class of an expanded clone, and some rows leave it out.

TRBV15	once	CATSSTRTGWGETQYF
TRBV7-8	-	CASRAGTANYEQYF
TRBV4-1	few	CASSQGFTGTDTQYF
TRBV27	few	CASSEQTNTEAFF
TRBV29-1	-	CSVVGSYNEQFF
TRBV7-7	few	CASSLGSGLGEQFF
TRBV11-2	-	CASSLNLPTHEQYF
TRBV28	once	CASSPGSGELFF
TRBV27	-	CASSRWTSGTNEQFF
TRBV28	-	CASSLTGQNTEAFF
TRBV10-2	-	CASPHVEYF
TRBV19	-	CASSIMISNQPQHF
TRBV5-1	-	CASTWGSGANVLTF
TRBV4-1	-	CASSRAGGSSTTGEQYF
TRBV6-1	once	CASSGFSSVSYEQYF
TRBV19	once	CASSISEYSNQPQHF
TRBV15	-	CATSSGTNYEQYF
TRBV20-1	-	CSARRGYEQYF
TRBV19	-	CASSLSSGSSYEQYF